The TCR beta chain described here comes from a study of monozygotic twins with cystic fibrosis. Findings and caveats of the study: Shared CDR3 numbers were not associated with age, concordance or severity. Clonality was generally low (median roughly 0.0095), higher in the most severe patients. Monozygotic CF twin pairs shared significantly more nucleotide-identical clonotypes than unrelated CF individuals did. Co-twins had the most similar V usage for 13 of 16 pairs, J for 8.

In the case of this clone: Its specificity is unknown.

Clones were sequenced by immunoSEQ multiplex PCR, and TCRdb holds only the in-frame ones, with some missing. The repertoire holds roughly 30,000 clones, with 92% as singletons. This receptor was identified in a girl aged 2 to 10 with cystic fibrosis. The sample consisted of blood.

The CDR3 region is CASSSYTNTEAFF. The CDR3 region has the DNA TGTGCCAGCAGCAGCTACACCAACACTGAAGCTTTCTTT. The V gene is TRBV7-9, the J gene TRBJ1-1; D gene ambiguous. CDR3 length: 13 amino acids. V lost 5 bases and J 2 bases, leaving 9 bases between the germline ends. CDR1 is SEHNR, CDR2 FQNEAQ, per germline (reference sequence).